This is a list of T cell receptor beta chains from one sample in a study of beta chain features in type 1 diabetes. Libraries were prepared by immunoSEQ multiplex PCR; TCRdb keeps only in-frame clonotypes and omits some of them. The data show 300,000 to 400,000 clones, with 10% to 15% seen just once and less than 0.02% held by the top ten. What was sequenced was naive CD4+ T cells from blood. The receptors derive from a man in his late teens or twenties in good health. Both conserved end residues are part of each CDR3. The D gene is left open where the match is weak. Only part of the rows carry a size: once, few, many, or a class if the clone is expanded.

>TRBV30|TRBJ2-7|TRBD1|few
CAWSSGQGREQYF
TGTGCCTGGAGTTCCGGACAGGGCCGCGAGCAGTACTTC
>TRBV6-6|TRBJ1-4|TRBD1|few
CASSYFGRDREKLFF
TGTGCCAGCAGTTACTTCGGACGGGACAGGGAAAAACTGTTTTTT
>TRBV30|TRBJ2-1|TRBD2|.
CAWTLGLAGVGDEQFF
TGTGCCTGGACCTTGGGACTAGCGGGAGTCGGCGATGAGCAGTTCTTC
>TRBV18|TRBJ2-5|TRBD1|.
CASSRGQGGETQYF
TGTGCCAGCTCACGGGGACAGGGGGGAGAGACCCAGTACTTC
>TRBV18|TRBJ2-5|.|few
CASSPSILGGQETQYF
TGTGCCAGCTCACCAAGCATCCTCGGGGGACAAGAGACCCAGTACTTC
>TRBV7-3|TRBJ2-1|TRBD2|.
CASSPRSGGYNEQFF
TGTGCCAGCAGCCCCCGCAGCGGGGGTTACAATGAGCAGTTCTTC
>TRBV18|TRBJ1-1|.|few
CASSPPGIAEAFF
TGTGCCAGCTCACCACCCGGGATAGCCGAAGCTTTCTTT
>TRBV5-1|TRBJ2-2|TRBD1|.
CASSPPLTGGNTGELFF
TGCGCCAGCAGCCCGCCCCTTACAGGGGGGAACACCGGGGAGCTGTTTTTT
>TRBV7-8|TRBJ2-7|.|.
CASSLAGGSYEQYF
TGTGCCAGCAGCTTAGCGGGGGGCTCCTACGAGCAGTACTTC
>TRBV11-3|TRBJ2-7|.|few
CASSKRNTTPYEQYF
TGTGCCAGCAGCAAGCGAAACACTACCCCCTACGAGCAGTACTTC
>TRBV4-3|TRBJ2-2|TRBD2|few
CASSHILAGGFTGELFF
TGCGCCAGCAGCCACATACTAGCGGGAGGGTTCACCGGGGAGCTGTTTTTT
>TRBV30|TRBJ2-5|.|.
CAWREGFGQYF
TGTGCCTGGAGGGAGGGCTTTGGGCAGTACTTC
>TRBV7-6|TRBJ1-2|TRBD1|.
CASSLGTGKFYGYTF
TGTGCCAGCAGCTTAGGGACAGGGAAATTTTATGGCTACACCTTC
>TRBV7-3|TRBJ2-1|TRBD1|.
CASSLDRGTYNEQFF
TGTGCCAGCAGCCTCGACAGGGGGACCTACAATGAGCAGTTCTTC
>TRBV4-3|TRBJ1-1|.|.
CASSQDRASAEAFF
TGCGCCAGCAGCCAAGACAGGGCGTCTGCTGAAGCTTTCTTT
>TRBV4-3|TRBJ2-1|TRBD2|.
CASSQKTSGENNEQFF
TGCGCCAGCAGCCAGAAGACTAGCGGGGAGAACAATGAGCAGTTCTTC
>TRBV19|TRBJ1-1|TRBD1|few
CASKSGRDSMNTEAFF
TGTGCCAGTAAGTCCGGGCGGGACAGCATGAACACTGAAGCTTTCTTT
>TRBV4-3|TRBJ2-7|.|few
CASSQVLSVREQYF
TGCGCCAGCAGCCAAGTTCTGAGTGTACGCGAGCAGTACTTC
>TRBV29-1|TRBJ2-2|.|few
CSVEPLGGPNTGELFF
TGCAGCGTTGAGCCCCTCGGGGGGCCGAACACCGGGGAGCTGTTTTTT
>TRBV19|TRBJ2-7|TRBD1|few
CASSSRTGSYEQYF
TGTGCCAGTAGTTCCCGGACAGGGTCCTACGAGCAGTACTTC
>TRBV14|TRBJ2-5|.|few
CASSQGAGLRGTQYF
TGTGCCAGCAGCCAAGGCGCGGGGCTTCGTGGGACCCAGTACTTC
>TRBV19|TRBJ2-5|.|few
CASSNQGISETQYF
TGTGCCAGTAGTAATCAGGGGATTTCAGAGACCCAGTACTTC
>TRBV6-4|TRBJ1-1|.|few
CASSAVKNTEAFF
TGTGCCAGCAGTGCGGTGAAGAACACTGAAGCTTTCTTT
>TRBV29-1|TRBJ2-4|TRBD1|many
CSVPGQGNIQYF
TGCAGCGTACCGGGACAGGGTAACATTCAGTACTTC
>TRBV5-1|TRBJ2-1|.|.
CASSLWEAVNNEQFF
TGCGCCAGCAGCTTGTGGGAGGCGGTCAACAATGAGCAGTTCTTC
>TRBV7-2|TRBJ1-1|TRBD1|.
CASSQVRGQRAFF
TGTGCCAGCAGCCAAGTCAGGGGGCAAAGGGCTTTCTTT
>TRBV4-1|TRBJ2-1|.|.
CASSQLGLPYNEQFF
TGCGCCAGCAGCCAATTAGGACTTCCCTACAATGAGCAGTTCTTC
>TRBV11-2|TRBJ2-2|.|few
CASSYPTGNTGELFF
TGTGCCAGCAGCTACCCCACAGGGAACACCGGGGAGCTGTTTTTT
>TRBV4-3|TRBJ2-7|TRBD2|.
CASSQGAGGAYEQYF
TGCGCCAGCAGCCAAGGGGCGGGGGGGGCCTACGAGCAGTACTTC
>TRBV7-9|TRBJ1-1|.|.
CASSLAAGTEAFF
TGTGCCAGCAGCTTAGCGGCAGGGACTGAAGCTTTCTTT
>TRBV7-2|TRBJ2-1|.|few
CASSPPTDEQFF
TGTGCCAGCAGCCCCCCCACAGATGAGCAGTTCTTC
>TRBV14|TRBJ2-7|TRBD2|.
CASSPLLRTESAGYPYEQYF
TGTGCCAGCAGCCCCCTCCTACGGACTGAGTCAGCGGGGTATCCCTACGAGCAGTACTTC
>TRBV7-9|TRBJ1-5|.|.
CASSIQGDQPQHF
TGTGCCAGCAGTATTCAAGGGGATCAGCCCCAGCATTTT
>TRBV7-9|TRBJ2-5|.|.
CASRFSEETQYF
TGTGCCAGCAGGTTCTCCGAAGAGACCCAGTACTTC
>TRBV7-2|TRBJ2-5|.|.
CASSLDYNSETQYF
TGTGCCAGCAGCTTAGATTACAATAGCGAGACCCAGTACTTC
>TRBV19|TRBJ2-7|TRBD2|.
CASSILVAGRYEQYF
TGTGCCAGTAGTATTCTGGTAGCGGGGCGGTACGAGCAGTACTTC
>TRBV7-2|TRBJ2-7|.|.
CASSFRDFSYEQYF
TGTGCCAGCAGCTTTCGGGACTTCTCCTACGAGCAGTACTTC
>TRBV7-9|TRBJ2-1|TRBD2|few
CASSLGGLAGQNEQFF
TGTGCCAGCAGCTTAGGGGGACTAGCGGGCCAGAATGAGCAGTTCTTC
>TRBV7-9|TRBJ2-1|.|.
CASSPSAPRGNEQFF
TGTGCCAGCAGCCCTAGCGCTCCGAGGGGCAATGAGCAGTTCTTC
>TRBV28|TRBJ2-7|TRBD2|.
CASSLVLLAGDYEQYF
TGTGCCAGCAGTTTAGTTCTACTAGCGGGAGACTACGAGCAGTACTTC
>TRBV30|TRBJ2-7|.|few
CAWRSQSYEQYF
TGTGCCTGGAGATCACAGTCATACGAGCAGTACTTC
>TRBV2|TRBJ1-6|TRBD1|.
CASRGDSSGTLHF
TGTGCCAGCAGAGGGGACAGCTCTGGGACCCTCCACTTT
>TRBV9|TRBJ2-1|TRBD2|few
CASSGLAGGISYNEQFF
TGTGCCAGCAGCGGACTAGCGGGAGGGATCTCCTACAATGAGCAGTTCTTC
>TRBV7-2|TRBJ2-7|TRBD1|few
CASNLGDRPYEQYF
TGTGCCAGCAACCTAGGGGACAGACCCTACGAGCAGTACTTC
>TRBV7-9|TRBJ2-5|.|.
CASSLPRVGETQYF
TGTGCCAGCAGCTTACCCAGGGTGGGGGAGACCCAGTACTTC
>TRBV11-2|TRBJ2-1|.|few
CASAPGHLYNEQFF
TGTGCCAGCGCACCGGGACACTTATACAATGAGCAGTTCTTC
>TRBV29-1|TRBJ1-1|.|.
CSVETGVTEAFF
TGCAGCGTTGAAACGGGGGTCACTGAAGCTTTCTTT
>TRBV29-1|TRBJ1-1|.|.
CSAKGGGDTEAFF
TGCAGCGCCAAAGGGGGAGGGGACACTGAAGCTTTCTTT